This T cell receptor (beta chain) was obtained from a study of identical twins. Only healthy Caucasians were included as donors. V lost 6 bases to trimming and J lost 4 bases, with 21 bases between them. The CDR3 has 16 residues. Germline V lookup: CDR1 DFQATT, CDR2 SNEGSKA (reference sequence). This clonotype has only a few counts. Its antigen is unknown. The cDNA had a unique molecular identifier and a template-switch universal primer site. TCRdb reprocessed the 5' RACE reads with MiXCR, giving one entry per CDR3 protein. The repertoire consists of some 660,000 distinct CDR3 sequences, with 8.6% occurring once and the leading ten covering 0.98%. Study observations and caveats: Cord blood's abundant beta clonotypes had fewer insertions, unlike memory repertoires.

The same sample was also used in a study of yellow fever vaccine responses in identical twins.

The sample was PBMCs. This clonotype was obtained from a woman aged 18 to 35 in good health. This chain links TRBV20-1 with TRBJ2-2, with D perhaps TRBD1 (5 bases). CDR3 residues: CSAETGFERGTGELFF. As DNA, the CDR3 is TGCAGTGCAGAAACCGGGTTTGAAAGGGGCACCGGGGAGCTGTTTTTT.